These T cell receptor beta chains were read from a single sample in a study of blood T cell repertoires in COVID-19. Sequencing was performed with immunoSEQ multiplex PCR; in TCRdb, only in-frame clones are kept and a portion is missing. The profile shows more than 95,000 clones, roughly 72% of them singletons. The sample was peripheral blood. These TCRs come from a man aged 60 to 75 with acute or convalescent COVID-19. The CDR3 runs from the conserved cysteine through the conserved F or W. D genes are given only for firm matches. Clone size is shown for a subset of rows, as once, few, many or a class of expanded clone.

cdr3_length clone_size j_call d_call v_call cdr3_aa cdr3_nt
16 NA TRBJ1-6 TRBD1 TRBV5-1 CASSWGPGQGASPLHF TGCGCCAGCAGCTGGGGACCGGGACAGGGGGCTTCACCCCTCCACTTT
15 NA TRBJ2-7 TRBD1 TRBV5-1 CASSLRGQGQYEQYF TGCGCCAGCAGCTTGCGGGGACAGGGGCAATACGAGCAGTACTTC
15 NA TRBJ1-1 TRBD1 TRBV5-4 CASSLDRGLNTEAFF TGTGCCAGCAGCTTGGACAGGGGGTTGAACACTGAAGCTTTCTTT
14 NA TRBJ1-2 NA TRBV30 CAWSIGVANYGYTF TGTGCCTGGAGTATCGGGGTGGCTAACTATGGCTACACCTTC
13 NA TRBJ2-7 NA TRBV6-1 CASSEVRIYEQYF TGTGCCAGCAGTGAAGTCAGGATATACGAGCAGTACTTC
17 NA TRBJ1-1 NA TRBV5-1 CASSLGTWGRSLTEAFF TGCGCCAGCAGCTTGGGAACGTGGGGGAGGTCTCTCACTGAAGCTTTCTTT
14 NA TRBJ1-1 NA TRBV27 CASKKGGANTEAFF TGTGCCAGCAAAAAGGGGGGGGCGAACACTGAAGCTTTCTTT
15 once TRBJ2-7 NA TRBV2 CASSELALSSYEQYF TGTGCCAGCAGTGAATTGGCCTTAAGCTCCTACGAGCAGTACTTC
18 NA TRBJ2-7 TRBD1 TRBV4-2 CASSQVGGSDRGSYEQYF TGTGCCAGCAGCCAAGTGGGAGGTAGTGACAGGGGGTCCTACGAGCAGTACTTC
15 NA TRBJ1-2 NA TRBV5-1 CASSLLGATNYGYTF TGCGCCAGCAGCTTGTTGGGGGCTACCAACTATGGCTACACCTTC
14 NA TRBJ1-2 NA TRBV27 CASRPRGTFYGYTF TGTGCCAGCAGGCCCAGGGGAACTTTTTATGGCTACACCTTC
12 NA TRBJ1-5 NA TRBV29-1 CSVQQGNQPQHF TGCAGCGTCCAGCAGGGAAACCAGCCCCAGCATTTT
13 NA TRBJ1-5 NA TRBV6-5 CASGDRGNQPQHF TGTGCCAGCGGAGATCGGGGTAATCAGCCCCAGCATTTT
14 NA TRBJ2-3 NA TRBV7-9 CASSLSGYTDTQYF TGTGCCAGCAGCTTATCAGGGTACACAGATACGCAGTATTTT
17 few TRBJ2-3 NA TRBV6-1 CASSEVFNFHRTDTQYF TGTGCCAGCAGTGAAGTTTTTAACTTCCACCGCACAGATACGCAGTATTTT
17 NA TRBJ1-4 NA TRBV3-1/TRBV3-2 CASSPGQPRSSNEKLFF TGTGCCAGCAGCCCTGGACAGCCGAGGTCCTCTAATGAAAAACTGTTTTTT
15 NA TRBJ2-4 TRBD2 TRBV6-5 CASRAIAGGAGIQYF TGTGCCAGCAGAGCTATAGCGGGAGGGGCGGGCATTCAGTACTTC
12 few TRBJ1-2 NA TRBV6-5 CASSDPGKGYTF TGTGCCAGCAGCGACCCAGGGAAGGGCTACACCTTC
14 few TRBJ1-1 TRBD1 TRBV6-5 CASSHRGLAAEAFF TGTGCCAGCAGTCACAGGGGACTGGCCGCTGAAGCTTTCTTT
13 NA TRBJ2-2 NA TRBV7-9 CASSLQGTGELFF TGTGCCAGCAGCTTACAGGGGACCGGGGAGCTGTTTTTT
13 NA TRBJ2-7 TRBD1 TRBV24-1 CATSDSGQTKQYF TGTGCCACCAGTGATTCGGGACAGACGAAGCAGTACTTC
16 NA TRBJ1-1 NA TRBV4-1 CASSQVNLIYFTEAFF TGCGCCAGCAGCCAAGTAAACCTCATCTACTTCACTGAAGCTTTCTTT
15 NA TRBJ1-4 NA TRBV7-9 CASSLLGAEGEKLFF TGTGCCAGCAGCTTACTCGGTGCTGAGGGTGAAAAACTGTTTTTT
16 NA TRBJ2-7 TRBD2 TRBV9 CASSVGPREGQWEQYF TGTGCCAGCAGCGTAGGGCCCCGGGAGGGCCAGTGGGAGCAGTACTTC
19 NA TRBJ1-2 TRBD1 TRBV5-4 CASSLGRRTGTGANYGYTF TGTGCCAGCAGCTTGGGGAGGCGAACCGGGACAGGGGCTAACTATGGCTACACCTTC
15 NA TRBJ1-1 TRBD1 TRBV7-3 CASSLLGQGNTEAFF TGTGCCAGCAGCTTACTGGGACAGGGGAACACTGAAGCTTTCTTT
13 NA TRBJ1-1 NA TRBV4-2 CASRIGSIAEAFF TGTGCCAGCAGGATAGGGAGTATCGCTGAAGCTTTCTTT
17 NA TRBJ2-7 NA TRBV7-6 CASSLASGAGGSYEQYF TGTGCCAGCAGCTTAGCGAGTGGGGCAGGGGGGTCATACGAGCAGTACTTC
16 few TRBJ1-5 NA TRBV4-1 CASSQPVRGSNQPQHF TGCGCCAGCAGCCAGCCCGTCAGGGGTAGCAATCAGCCCCAGCATTTT
15 once TRBJ2-2 NA TRBV27 CASSLDRPNTGELFF TGTGCCAGCAGTCTTGACAGGCCGAACACCGGGGAGCTGTTTTTT
14 NA TRBJ1-1 NA TRBV19 CASNSGHTNTEAFF TGTGCCAGTAATTCGGGACATACGAACACTGAAGCTTTCTTT
17 NA TRBJ1-4 NA TRBV23-1 CASSQFPQGPTNEKLFF TGCGCCAGCAGTCAATTCCCACAGGGTCCCACTAATGAAAAACTGTTTTTT
15 NA TRBJ2-3 TRBD2 TRBV30 CAWSGRGGGADTQYF TGTGCCTGGAGTGGCCGGGGGGGCGGCGCAGATACGCAGTATTTT
15 NA TRBJ2-1 TRBD1 TRBV5-5 CASSLEGTGHNEQFF TGTGCCAGCAGCTTGGAAGGGACAGGTCACAATGAGCAGTTCTTC
14 NA TRBJ2-2 NA TRBV7-3 CASSLDRYTGELFF TGTGCCAGCAGTCTGGACAGATACACCGGGGAGCTGTTTTTT
19 NA TRBJ2-6 TRBD1 TRBV24-1 CATSDSLRTGVSGANVLTF TGTGCCACCAGTGACTCCCTTCGGACAGGGGTCTCTGGGGCCAACGTCCTGACTTTC
16 once TRBJ1-2 NA TRBV28 CASSSAGRTHNYGYTF TGTGCCAGCAGTTCGGCGGGCAGGACCCATAACTATGGCTACACCTTC